This T cell receptor (beta chain) derives from a study of OX40 agonist ivuxolimab in advanced cancers. Using immunoSEQ multiplex PCR, the repertoire was profiled, and TCRdb retains in-frame clones only, with some absent. The table lists about 8,300 clones, about four fifths of them singletons. This CDR3 comprises 16 residues. Trimming removed 8 bases from V and 2 bases from J; junction bases left unmatched: 14. In germline, CDR1 is SEHNR, CDR2 FQNEAQ (reference sequence). This clone was counted between two and nine times. The sample was CD4+ or CD8+ T cells sorted from blood, taken in a trial of the OX40 agonist ivuxolimab. This chain uses TRBV7-9 with TRBJ2-5; TRBD1 matches at 7 bases. The source of this sequence is an adult with an advanced solid tumor such as melanoma, head and neck, liver or kidney cancer. In DNA form, the CDR3 reads TGTGCCAGCTACGACAGGGCAGGGGTCGAACAAGAGACCCAGTACTTC. It codes for CASYDRAGVEQETQYF. Drawing the rest from reference TRBV7-9 and TRBJ2-5, the complete variable domain is DTGVSQNPRHKITKRGQNVTFRCDPISEHNRLYWYRQTLGQGPEFLTYFQNEAQLEKSRLLSDRFSAERPKGSFSTLEIQRTEQGDSAMYLCASYDRAGVEQETQYFGPGTRLLVL.